The clone carrying this TCR beta chain was detected ten times or more. This record comes from a study of T cell repertoires in cytomegalovirus infection. TCRdb processed the reads anew with MiXCR; each CDR3 protein has one entry. The sample holds 450,000 to 600,000 distinct CDR3 sequences, about 11% seen once. The source of this sequence is a human donor in good health (CMV status not recorded). Some clones in this sample may be carry-over from other donors' samples. The sequenced sample was PBMCs.

In DNA form, the CDR3 reads TGCAGTGCACGGGGCGGGGACGCTGAAGCTTTCTTT. As protein: CSARGGDAEAFF. The chain has TRBV20-1 and TRBJ1-1, with D perhaps matching TRBD1 (5 bases). The germline V and J ends were trimmed by 6 bases and 6 bases, with 14 bases remaining between them. Germline CDR1 DFQATT, CDR2 SNEGSKA (reference sequence). This CDR3 region has 12 residues.